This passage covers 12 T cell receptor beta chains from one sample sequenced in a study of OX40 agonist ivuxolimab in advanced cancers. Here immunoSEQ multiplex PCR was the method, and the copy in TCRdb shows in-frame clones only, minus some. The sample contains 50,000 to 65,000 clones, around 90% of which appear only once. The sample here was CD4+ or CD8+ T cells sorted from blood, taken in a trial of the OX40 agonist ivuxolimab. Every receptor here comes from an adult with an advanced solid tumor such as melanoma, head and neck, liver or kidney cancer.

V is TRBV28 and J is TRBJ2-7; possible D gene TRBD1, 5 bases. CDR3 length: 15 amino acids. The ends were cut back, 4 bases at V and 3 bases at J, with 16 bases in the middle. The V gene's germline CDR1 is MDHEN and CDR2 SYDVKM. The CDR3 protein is CASSSLRGLDYEQYF. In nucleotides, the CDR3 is TGTGCCAGCAGTTCACTAAGGGGCCTGGACTACGAGCAGTACTTC.

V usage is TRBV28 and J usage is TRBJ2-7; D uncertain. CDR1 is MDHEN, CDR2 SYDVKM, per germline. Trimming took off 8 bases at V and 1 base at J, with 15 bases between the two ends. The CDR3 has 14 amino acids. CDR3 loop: CASRLLGFSYEQYF. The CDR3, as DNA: TGTGCCAGCCGGTTATTGGGCTTTTCCTACGAGCAGTACTTC.

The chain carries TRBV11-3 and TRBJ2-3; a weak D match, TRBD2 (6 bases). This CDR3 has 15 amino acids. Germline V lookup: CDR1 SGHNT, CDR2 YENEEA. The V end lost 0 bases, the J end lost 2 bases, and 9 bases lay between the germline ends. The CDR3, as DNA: TGTGCCAGCAGCTTAGAGGAGGGCCCCACAGATACGCAGTATTTT. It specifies CASSLEEGPTDTQYF.

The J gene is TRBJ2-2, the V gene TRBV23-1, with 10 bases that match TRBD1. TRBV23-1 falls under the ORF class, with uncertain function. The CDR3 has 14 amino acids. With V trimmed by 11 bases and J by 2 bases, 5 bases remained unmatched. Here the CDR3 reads CAPRQGANTGELFF. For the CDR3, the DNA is TGCGCCCCCAGACAGGGGGCCAACACCGGGGAGCTGTTTTTT.

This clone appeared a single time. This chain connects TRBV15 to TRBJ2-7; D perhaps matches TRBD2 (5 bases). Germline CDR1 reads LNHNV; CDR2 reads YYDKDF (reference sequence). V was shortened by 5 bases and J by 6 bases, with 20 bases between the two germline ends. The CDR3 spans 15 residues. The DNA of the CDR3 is TGTGCCACCAGCTTACCAGGACCCGGAGGAGTCGAGCAGTACTTC. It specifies CATSLPGPGGVEQYF.

The CDR3 region has the DNA TGTGCCAGCAGTTTATTAGCTGATTCCTACAATGAGCAGTTCTTC. Protein sequence: CASSLLADSYNEQFF. The chain is built from TRBV28 and TRBJ2-1; no definite D call. The V and J ends lost 1 base and 1 base respectively, with 8 bases between them. This CDR3 is built from 15 residues. Germline V gene data show CDR1 as MDHEN and CDR2 as SYDVKM.

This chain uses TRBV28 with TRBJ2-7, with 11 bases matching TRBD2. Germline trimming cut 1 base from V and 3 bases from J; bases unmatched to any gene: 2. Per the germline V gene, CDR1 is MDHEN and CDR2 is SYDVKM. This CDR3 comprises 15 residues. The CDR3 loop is CASSLSGTSGYEQYF. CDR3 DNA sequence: TGTGCCAGCAGTTTATCCGGGACTAGCGGCTACGAGCAGTACTTC.

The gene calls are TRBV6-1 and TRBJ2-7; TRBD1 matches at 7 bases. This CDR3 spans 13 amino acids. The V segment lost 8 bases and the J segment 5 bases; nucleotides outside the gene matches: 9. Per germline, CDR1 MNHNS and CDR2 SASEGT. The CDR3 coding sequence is TGTGCCAGCCCGGGACAGACCCTTGACGAGCAGTACTTC. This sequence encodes CASPGQTLDEQYF.

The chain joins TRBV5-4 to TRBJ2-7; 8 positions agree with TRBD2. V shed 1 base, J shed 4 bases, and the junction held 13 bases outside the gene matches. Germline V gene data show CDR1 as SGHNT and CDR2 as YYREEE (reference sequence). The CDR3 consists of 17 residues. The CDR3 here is CASSLLVEREFNYEQYF. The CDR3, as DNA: TGTGCCAGCAGCTTGCTGGTCGAGCGGGAGTTTAATTACGAGCAGTACTTC.

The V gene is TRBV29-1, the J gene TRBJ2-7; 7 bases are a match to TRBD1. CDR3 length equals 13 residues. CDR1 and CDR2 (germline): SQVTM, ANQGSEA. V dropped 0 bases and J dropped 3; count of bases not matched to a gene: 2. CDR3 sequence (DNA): TGCAGCGTTGAAGATCAGGGGGACTACGAGCAGTACTTC. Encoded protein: CSVEDQGDYEQYF.

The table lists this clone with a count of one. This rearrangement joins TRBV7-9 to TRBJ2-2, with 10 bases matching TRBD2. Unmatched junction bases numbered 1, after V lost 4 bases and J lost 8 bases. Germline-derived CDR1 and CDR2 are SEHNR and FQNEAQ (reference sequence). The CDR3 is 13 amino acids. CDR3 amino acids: CASSSSGRGELFF. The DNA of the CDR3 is TGTGCCAGCAGCTCTAGCGGGAGAGGGGAGCTGTTTTTT.

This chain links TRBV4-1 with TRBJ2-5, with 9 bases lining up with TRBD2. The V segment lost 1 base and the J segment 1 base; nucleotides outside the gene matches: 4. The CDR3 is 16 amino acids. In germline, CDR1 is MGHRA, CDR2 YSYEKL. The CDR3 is CASSQGGGRGQETQYF. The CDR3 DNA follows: TGCGCCAGCAGCCAAGGGGGCGGGAGGGGCCAAGAGACCCAGTACTTC.